Listed below are T cell receptor beta chains from one sample, sequenced in a study of cytomegalovirus exposure and HLA in healthy donors. Here immunoSEQ multiplex PCR was the method, and the copy in TCRdb shows in-frame clones only, minus some. The sample includes about 130,000 clones, approximately 78% seen only once; the top ten take approximately 2.9%. Material for sequencing was PBMCs. These receptors were collected from a human donor in good health. Both conserved end residues are part of each CDR3. The D gene is left open where the match is weak. Clone sizes are given selectively: once, few, many, or a class where the clone is expanded.

D gene | J gene | clone size | V gene | CDR3 DNA | CDR3 protein
TRBD1 | TRBJ2-1 | NA | TRBV27 | TGTGCCAGCAGTACAGGGGACAGGGCCAATGAGCAGTTCTTC | CASSTGDRANEQFF
TRBD2 | TRBJ2-4 | NA | TRBV30 | TGTGCCTCCGGACTAGCGGGAGGGAAAAACATTCAGTACTTC | CASGLAGGKNIQYF
NA | TRBJ1-5 | NA | TRBV28 | TGTGCCAGCAGTCCCCCCTCCAGGGGCCGTCAGCCCCAGCATTTT | CASSPPSRGRQPQHF
NA | TRBJ2-7 | NA | TRBV19 | TGTGCCAGTAGTACCGACAGTTTCTACGAGCAGTACTTC | CASSTDSFYEQYF
NA | TRBJ1-2 | NA | TRBV4-1 | TGCGCCAGCAGCACAGGACCCGCTTCGAATGGCTACACCTTC | CASSTGPASNGYTF
TRBD1 | TRBJ2-4 | few | TRBV7-8 | TGTGCCAGCAGCCCGAGGGGGGGACAGGGAAACATTCAGTACTTC | CASSPRGGQGNIQYF
NA | TRBJ2-2 | NA | TRBV11-2 | TGTGCCAGCAGCTTGACTGACACCGGGGAGCTGTTTTTT | CASSLTDTGELFF
TRBD1 | TRBJ1-2 | NA | TRBV2 | TGTGCCAGCAGCGCCGGAGGGACAGGGAACTATGGCTACACCTTC | CASSAGGTGNYGYTF
NA | TRBJ1-2 | NA | TRBV5-6 | TGTGCCAGCAGCTTGGGGTTTGTGGGGCGCGACTATGGCTACACCTTC | CASSLGFVGRDYGYTF
TRBD1 | TRBJ2-4 | NA | TRBV15 | TGTGCCACCAGCAGAGATCGCCAGGGGGCAGGCATTCAGTACTTC | CATSRDRQGAGIQYF
TRBD2 | TRBJ2-3 | NA | TRBV14 | TGTGCCAGCAGCCAAGATCTCCGGGGGGCAGATACGCAGTATTTT | CASSQDLRGADTQYF
NA | TRBJ2-7 | NA | TRBV29-1 | TGCAGCGTTGTCCCCCCAGGTGGCGAGCAGTACTTC | CSVVPPGGEQYF
NA | TRBJ1-2 | NA | TRBV5-1 | TGCGCCAGCAGCTTGGATTTGCCCTGGAGGGGCTACACCTTC | CASSLDLPWRGYTF
NA | TRBJ2-7 | NA | TRBV6-8 | TGTGCCAGCAGTAACGACAGGTTTTTTAGCTACGAGCAGTACTTC | CASSNDRFFSYEQYF
NA | TRBJ2-2 | NA | TRBV5-1 | TGCGCCAGCAGCGTATTAATGGGGGAGCTGTTTTTT | CASSVLMGELFF
TRBD2 | TRBJ2-2 | NA | TRBV4-3 | TGCGCCAGCAGCCAAGTCTCCGGGACTAGCGGGGGGGCAGTCGGGGAGCTGTTTTTT | CASSQVSGTSGGAVGELFF
NA | TRBJ1-1 | NA | TRBV11-1 | TGTGCCAGCGGGGTGGACATTGCCAACACTGAAGCTTTCTTT | CASGVDIANTEAFF
NA | TRBJ2-3 | NA | TRBV30 | TGTGCCTCTTCCCGGGCTAGCAGCACAGATACGCAGTATTTT | CASSRASSTDTQYF